The clone carrying this TCR beta chain was found a few times. The antigen is unknown. The data stem from a study of T cells in Graves' hyperthyroidism and ophthalmopathy. Overall study results and limits: Ophthalmopathy, as predicted by the model, came a median about seven months after the prediction. Most thyroid clonotypes expanded above 0.001 appeared in blood too.

In patients aged 18 to 65, hyperthyroidism was newly diagnosed, with duration under 2 months. It was uncontrolled infection, other autoimmune disease, pregnancy or lactation that excluded patients. The junction had 6 bases not matched to a gene; V was cut back by 3 bases and J by 5 bases. The CDR3 is 15 amino acids. The germline V gene has CDR1 DFQATT and CDR2 SNEGSKA (reference sequence). Regions amplified from RNA transcripts were the TCR beta CDR3 regions. TCR CDR3 underwent first-round RT-PCR with the HTBI primer set. TCRdb used MiXCR to reprocess the multiplex PCR reads, holding one entry per CDR3 protein. The sample lists 600,000 to 850,000 distinct CDR3 sequences, roughly a sixth occurring once.

The chain has TRBV20-1 and TRBJ2-2, with 10 bases lining up with TRBD2. Source material: blood. This receptor was obtained from a woman aged 45-59 years with Graves' hyperthyroidism that later progressed to Graves' ophthalmopathy. This CDR3 is CSASSSGGPTGELFF. Here the CDR3 DNA reads TGCAGTGCTAGCTCTAGCGGGGGCCCTACCGGGGAGCTGTTTTTT.